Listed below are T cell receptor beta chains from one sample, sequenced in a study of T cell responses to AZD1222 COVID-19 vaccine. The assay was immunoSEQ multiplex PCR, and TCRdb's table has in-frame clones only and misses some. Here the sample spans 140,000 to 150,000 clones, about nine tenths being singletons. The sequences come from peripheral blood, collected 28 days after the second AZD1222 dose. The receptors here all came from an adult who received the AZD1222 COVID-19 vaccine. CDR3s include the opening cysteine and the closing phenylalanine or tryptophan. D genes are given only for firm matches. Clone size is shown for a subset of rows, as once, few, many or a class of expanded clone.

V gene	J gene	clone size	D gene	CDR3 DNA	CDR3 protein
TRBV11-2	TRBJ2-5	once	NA	TGTGCCAGCAGCATAAGGGTATTCGGAGAGACCCAGTACTTC	CASSIRVFGETQYF
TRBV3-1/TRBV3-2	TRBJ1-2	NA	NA	TGTGCCAGCAGCCAAGATAAGGTCGGCTACACCTTC	CASSQDKVGYTF
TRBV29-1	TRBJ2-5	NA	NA	TGCAGCGTAGGAGCGGGGACATGGGAGACCCAGTACTTC	CSVGAGTWETQYF
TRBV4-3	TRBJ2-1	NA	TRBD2	TGCGCCAGCAGTCAAGGACTAGCGCTGTACAATGAGCAGTTCTTC	CASSQGLALYNEQFF
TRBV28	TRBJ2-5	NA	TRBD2	TGTGCCAGCAGAGGACTAGCGGGAGGGGAGACCCAGTACTTC	CASRGLAGGETQYF
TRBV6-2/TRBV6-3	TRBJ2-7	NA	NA	TGTGCCAGCAGTTACATGGTTTACGAGCAGTACTTC	CASSYMVYEQYF
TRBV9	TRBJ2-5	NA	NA	TGTGCCAGCAGCGTAGGCCAGATCCAAGAGACCCAGTACTTC	CASSVGQIQETQYF
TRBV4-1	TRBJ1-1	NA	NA	TGCGCCAGCAGCTTTAAACCCCACCTGAACACTGAAGCTTTCTTT	CASSFKPHLNTEAFF
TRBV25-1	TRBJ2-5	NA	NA	TGTGCCAGCAGCGCCGGACTGGTTACTTTCCAAGAGACCCAGTACTTC	CASSAGLVTFQETQYF
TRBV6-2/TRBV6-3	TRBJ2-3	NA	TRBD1	TGTGCCAGCAGTTACTCCTGGACAGGGTCAGATACGCAGTATTTT	CASSYSWTGSDTQYF
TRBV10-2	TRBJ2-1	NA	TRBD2	TGCGCCAGCCGCGGGACTAGCGGGAGAAATGAGCAGTTCTTC	CASRGTSGRNEQFF
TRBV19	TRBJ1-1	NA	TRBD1	TGTGCCACCAGACCTCGAGGGGGAGGGACAGCGGACACTGAAGCTTTCTTT	CATRPRGGGTADTEAFF
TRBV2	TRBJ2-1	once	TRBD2	TGTGCCAGCAGTGAAGAATTGGGACTAGCGGGAGGGCGGCGCAATGAGCAGTTCTTC	CASSEELGLAGGRRNEQFF
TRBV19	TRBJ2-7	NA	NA	TGTGCCAGTAGTATTGGTAGCTCCCTCTACGAGCAGTACTTC	CASSIGSSLYEQYF
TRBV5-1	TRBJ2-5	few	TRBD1	TGCGCCAGCAACCTGGGACAGAGCCAAGAGACCCAGTACTTC	CASNLGQSQETQYF
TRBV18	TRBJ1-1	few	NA	TGTGCCAGCTCACCACCAGCCAGGACGAACACTGAAGCTTTCTTT	CASSPPARTNTEAFF
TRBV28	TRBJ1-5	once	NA	TGTGCCAGCAGCAAAGCCGGGACAAACAATCAGCCCCAGCATTTT	CASSKAGTNNQPQHF
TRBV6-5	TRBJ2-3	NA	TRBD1	TGTGCCAGCAGTTCCGAAGGACAGGGGTTAGATACGCAGTATTTT	CASSSEGQGLDTQYF
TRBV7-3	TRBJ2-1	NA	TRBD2	TGTGCCAGCAGCTTAACGTTACTAGCGGACTACAATGAGCAGTTCTTC	CASSLTLLADYNEQFF
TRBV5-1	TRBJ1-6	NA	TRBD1	TGCGCCAGCAGCTCTCGGGAACAGGGGAATTCACCCCTCCACTTT	CASSSREQGNSPLHF
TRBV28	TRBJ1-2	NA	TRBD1	TGTGCCAGCAGTTTCGTCGGGACAGGGCCTAACTATGGCTACACCTTC	CASSFVGTGPNYGYTF
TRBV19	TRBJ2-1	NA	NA	TGTGCCAGTAGTTCCCCGTTTGTAGGGGGAAATGAGCAGTTCTTC	CASSSPFVGGNEQFF
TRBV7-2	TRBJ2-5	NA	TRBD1	TGTGCCAGCAGCTTACAGCGGGACAGGGTATTGACCCAGTACTTC	CASSLQRDRVLTQYF
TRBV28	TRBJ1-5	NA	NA	TGTGCCAGCAGTTCCCCGTATCAGCCCCAGCATTTT	CASSSPYQPQHF
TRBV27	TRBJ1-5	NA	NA	TGTGCCAGCAGTTTAATGGGGCTTAGCAATCAGCCCCAGCATTTT	CASSLMGLSNQPQHF
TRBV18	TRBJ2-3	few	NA	TGTGCCAGCTCACTACCCAACACCGGAGGGGAAGCGCAGTATTTT	CASSLPNTGGEAQYF
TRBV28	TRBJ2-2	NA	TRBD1	TGTGCCAGCAGCAATCCGGGACAGGGGTCCACCGGGGAGCTGTTTTTT	CASSNPGQGSTGELFF
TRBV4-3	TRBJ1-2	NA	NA	TGCGCCAGCAGCCAAGATACAGTCGCGGGTTGGTATGGCTACACCTTC	CASSQDTVAGWYGYTF
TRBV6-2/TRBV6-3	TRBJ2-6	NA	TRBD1	TGTGCCAGCAGTCGGACAGGGCGGGCCAACGTCCTGACTTTC	CASSRTGRANVLTF
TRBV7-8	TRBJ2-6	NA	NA	TGTGCCAGCAGCTTAGTGGGCCCCCCCACCACTGGGGCCAACGTCCTGACTTTC	CASSLVGPPTTGANVLTF
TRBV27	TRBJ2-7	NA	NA	TGTGCCAGCAGATCAGCGGGTTCCTACGAGCAGTACTTC	CASRSAGSYEQYF
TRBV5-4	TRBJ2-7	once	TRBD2	TGTGCCAGCAGTTCGGGGACTAGCGACTCCTACGAGCAGTACTTC	CASSSGTSDSYEQYF
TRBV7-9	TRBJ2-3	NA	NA	TGTGCCAGCAGCTCCCGGGACTTCCGGGAGAGCACAGATACGCAGTATTTT	CASSSRDFRESTDTQYF
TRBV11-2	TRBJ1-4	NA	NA	TGTGCCAGCAGCTCAAACCAGATGAGGGAAAAACTGTTTTTT	CASSSNQMREKLFF
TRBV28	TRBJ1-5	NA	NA	TGTGCCAGCAGTTCCCCCGGGGAGCTCAATCAGCCCCAGCATTTT	CASSSPGELNQPQHF
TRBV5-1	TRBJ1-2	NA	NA	TGCGCCAGCAGCCCAAGTTGGGGAGGGCCCTATGGCTACACCTTC	CASSPSWGGPYGYTF
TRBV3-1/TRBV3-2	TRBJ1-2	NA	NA	TGTGCCAGCAGCTCCCGGACAGCTGTCCGCCACTACACCTTC	CASSSRTAVRHYTF
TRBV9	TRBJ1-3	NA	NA	TGTGCCAGCAGCTCCCGAGGGGGTAGCAGGGGAGGAAACACCATATATTTT	CASSSRGGSRGGNTIYF
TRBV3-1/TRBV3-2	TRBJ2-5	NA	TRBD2	TGTGCCAGCAGCCAAGATTTCTCTAGCGGGAGAGGAGAGACCCAGTACTTC	CASSQDFSSGRGETQYF
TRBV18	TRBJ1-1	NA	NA	TGTGCCAGCTCACCTTGGGACACCTCGAACACTGAAGCTTTCTTT	CASSPWDTSNTEAFF
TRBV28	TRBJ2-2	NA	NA	TGTGCCAGCAGCCGGATTGGGAAGTTTGACGCCGGGGAGCTGTTTTTT	CASSRIGKFDAGELFF
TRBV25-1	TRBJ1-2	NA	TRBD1	TGTGCCAGCAGTCCCACTTCGCCGGGACAGGGGAGGGATGGCTACACCTTC	CASSPTSPGQGRDGYTF
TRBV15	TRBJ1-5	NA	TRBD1	TGTGCCATCACTACAGGGGTCGAAAATCAGCCCCAGCATTTT	CAITTGVENQPQHF
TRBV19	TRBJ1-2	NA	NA	TGTGCCAGCTTATCGGCCGGGACACCTCGTGGCTACACCTTC	CASLSAGTPRGYTF
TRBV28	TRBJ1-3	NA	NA	TGTGCCAGCAGGGGGTTGGGGGACGGTTCTGGAAACACCATATATTTT	CASRGLGDGSGNTIYF
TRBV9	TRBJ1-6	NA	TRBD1	TGTGCCAGCAGCGTAGCGACAGGGGGTAGCCCTGCACCCCTCCACTTT	CASSVATGGSPAPLHF
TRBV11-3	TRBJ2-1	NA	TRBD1	TGTGCCAGCAGCTTAGATCGAGGACAGGGGTACAATGAGCAGTTCTTC	CASSLDRGQGYNEQFF
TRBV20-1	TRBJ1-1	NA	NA	TGCAGTGCTAGTGTTAGAGCGAACACTGAAGCTTTCTTT	CSASVRANTEAFF
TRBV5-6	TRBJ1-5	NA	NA	TGTGCCAGCAGCTTGTGGAACGCGCCTCAGCCCCAGCATTTT	CASSLWNAPQPQHF
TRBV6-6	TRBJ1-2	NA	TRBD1	TGTGCCAGCACCCTAGGGGGCGCCTCTGGCTATGGCTACACCTTC	CASTLGGASGYGYTF
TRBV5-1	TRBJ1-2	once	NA	TGCGCCAGCAGCCCTGGGGGGGGCGGCTATGGCTACACCTTC	CASSPGGGGYGYTF
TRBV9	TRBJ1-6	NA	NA	TGTGCCAGCAGCGTAGGTTACAGCCCGGGCTCACCCCTCCACTTT	CASSVGYSPGSPLHF